This TCR beta chain comes out of a study of cytomegalovirus exposure and HLA in healthy donors. Trimming stripped 3 bases from V and 7 bases from J, with 13 bases between. This CDR3 contains 14 residues. Germline assignment: CDR1 SGHRS and CDR2 YFSETQ. PCR primers comprised 60 Vbeta and 13 Jbeta primers. Clones were read by immunoSEQ multiplex PCR, and TCRdb kept only the in-frame ones, dropping some. The listing records over 100,000 clones. As regards this clone: Its target is unknown.

Study-level points and caveats: Per a prior analysis, the majority of TCR beta V segments were productive roughly 87% or roughly 30% of the time.

Healthy bone marrow donors made up the donor group. Though nominally healthy at sampling, donors likely had unrecorded immune exposures. The specimen was PBMCs. The receptor was derived from a man younger than 35 in good health and CMV-seronegative. V usage is TRBV5-1 and J usage is TRBJ1-4, with D maybe TRBD1 (6 bases). CDR3 sequence reads: CASSSGGGGEKLFF. The CDR3 coding sequence is TGCGCCAGCAGCTCCGGGGGGGGCGGTGAAAAACTGTTTTTT.